One T cell receptor beta chain is described in this entry. No antigen is known for it. Using eight separate reactions per sample, the authors generated cDNA. TCRdb reanalyzed the 5' RACE reads and collapses them to one entry per CDR3 protein, without DNA. The record lists around 210,000 distinct CDR3 sequences, of which the ten most abundant hold roughly 7.1%. This entry is derived from a study of monozygotic twins with inflammatory bowel disease. General study findings and limits: Compared with healthy co-twins, IBD patients showed reduced TCRbeta repertoire diversity by inverse Simpson.

With no T cell sorting beforehand, total RNA was isolated from whole blood. The CDR3 length is 14 residues. In germline, CDR1 is LGHNA, CDR2 YSLEER. The sequencing sample was made of blood. This chain connects TRBV4-3 to TRBJ1-1; TCRdb outputs TRBD1, but without DNA this stays unchecked. The receptor comes from a human donor with ulcerative colitis or Crohn's disease, or a healthy co-twin of an affected twin (not recorded which). CDR3 protein: CASSQGPTGTEAFF.